Below, one T cell receptor (beta chain) is given with its context. This record belongs to a study of blood T cell repertoires in COVID-19. Overall study context: Samples representing acute and convalescent COVID-19 were sourced from the United States, Italy and Spain. Sources were T cells, B-cell-depleted T cells, or PBMCs; the material itself was cDNA or gDNA.

Followed over time, Seattle patients had been enrolled while infection was active. Germline loops: CDR1 KGHSH, CDR2 LQKENI. Trimming removed 1 base from V and 1 base from J, with 10 bases in between. The CDR3 runs 15 residues. Authors' processing steps: Quantification of nucleated cells was approximated via reference gene primer amplification. Libraries were prepared by immunoSEQ multiplex PCR; TCRdb keeps only in-frame clonotypes and omits some of them. V and J calls and clone size are as listed in that table; D and trimming were resolved from the DNA. Of hundreds of thousands of clones listed, around 90% were seen once; the top ten hold 7.5% to 9%.

Specimen: peripheral blood. This clonotype was sampled from a woman aged 45-60 years with COVID-19, enrolled during active disease. This chain joins TRBV18 and TRBJ1-1; perhaps TRBD1 as D (6 bases). CDR3: CASSPRQAQNTEAFF. CDR3 nucleotide sequence: TGTGCCAGCTCACCACGACAGGCTCAGAACACTGAAGCTTTCTTT. The whole variable domain, remainder taken from reference TRBV18 and TRBJ1-1, is NAGVMQNPRHLVRRRGQEARLRCSPMKGHSHVYWYRQLPEEGLKFMVYLQKENIIDESGMPKERFSAEFPKEGPSILRIQQVVRGDSAAYFCASSPRQAQNTEAFFGQGTRLTVV.